The 28 T cell receptor beta chains presented below share a single source sample, sequenced in a study of human thymus T cells. Thymus pieces cut out during corrective heart surgery were the tissue that was used. Some clones are missing from TCRdb's copy, which holds only in-frame ones; the method was immunoSEQ multiplex PCR. The sample gives fewer than 90,000 clones, roughly 96% of which show up once; 0.031% is in the top ten. Sample: thymus tissue. These receptors were collected from a boy younger than two with a congenital heart defect but otherwise immunologically healthy.

The V call is TRBV19, the J call TRBJ2-7; 10 bases line up with TRBD2. Germline V CDR1 and CDR2: LNHDA, SQIVND (reference sequence). The length of the CDR3 is 17 residues. Trimming cost V 2 bases and J 5 bases; bases outside gene matches: 12. CDR3 sequence (DNA): TGTGCCAGTAGTATACCGCGGGGGACTAGCGAACCCCACGAGCAGTACTTC. Residues: CASSIPRGTSEPHEQYF. Looking up the rest from reference TRBV19 and TRBJ2-7 gives the full variable domain: DGGITQSPKYLFRKEGQNVTLSCEQNLNHDAMYWYRQDPGQGLRLIYYSQIVNDFQKGDIAEGYSVSREKKESFPLTVTSAQKNPTAFYLCASSIPRGTSEPHEQYFGPGTRLTVT.

The chain links TRBV7-2 to TRBJ2-3; 9 bases match TRBD2. Per germline, CDR1 SGHTA and CDR2 FQGNSA. The trim removed 5 bases at V and 3 bases at J, leaving 6 bases unmatched. The CDR3 sequence is 15 residues long. The CDR3 nucleotides are TGTGCCAGCAGCGCACTAGCGGGCGCAACAGATACGCAGTATTTT. Protein product: CASSALAGATDTQYF.

CDR3 sequence reads: CASRRVLPGSYNEQFF. CDR3 in DNA: TGTGCCAGCAGGAGAGTCCTCCCAGGCTCCTACAATGAGCAGTTCTTC. This sequence joins TRBV27 and TRBJ2-1; D unclear. Germline values: CDR1 MNHEY, CDR2 SMNVEV (reference sequence). The CDR3 extends over 16 amino acids. Trimming removed 6 bases from V and 0 bases from J, with 15 bases in between.

The V gene is TRBV14, the J gene TRBJ2-7, with TRBD1 as a possible D gene (5 bases). In germline, CDR1 is SGHDN, CDR2 FVKESK. Between the trimmed V and J ends, which lost 0 bases and 6 bases, there was a span of 12 bases. This CDR3 contains 14 residues. In nucleotides, the CDR3 is TGTGCCAGCAGCCAAGATAGAGGACAAACCGAGCAGTACTTC. This encodes CASSQDRGQTEQYF. Variable domain in full (rest from reference TRBV14 and TRBJ2-7): EAGVTQFPSHSVIEKGQTVTLRCDPISGHDNLYWYRRVMGKEIKFLLHFVKESKQDESGMPNNRFLAERTGGTYSTLKVQPAELEDSGVYFCASSQDRGQTEQYFGPGTRLTVT.

V gene TRBV5-4 combines with J gene TRBJ2-4; D not resolved. The germline V gene encodes CDR1 SGHNT and CDR2 YYREEE (reference sequence). The CDR3 runs to 14 residues. V was cut by 4 bases and J by 0 bases, with 8 bases left in between. CDR3 in amino acids: CASSPTVAKNIQYF. The CDR3 DNA reads TGTGCCAGCAGCCCCACGGTAGCCAAAAACATTCAGTACTTC.

The chain carries TRBV28 and TRBJ1-3, with no clear D. Trimming left V 2 bases short and J 4 bases short, with 6 bases between. This CDR3 is 13 amino acids long. In germline, CDR1 is MDHEN, CDR2 SYDVKM. CDR3 nucleotide sequence: TGTGCCAGCAGTTTACAATTCGGAAACACCATATATTTT. Translation: CASSLQFGNTIYF.

V gene TRBV6-4 combines with J gene TRBJ2-1, with D possibly being TRBD1 (6 bases). Germline CDR1 and CDR2: MRHNA and SNTAGT. The CDR3 has 17 amino acids. Deletions cut 4 bases from V and 0 bases from J, with 16 bases between. The CDR3 region is CASSATQTGSSYNEQFF. CDR3 nucleotides: TGTGCCAGCAGTGCCACCCAAACAGGGTCCTCCTACAATGAGCAGTTCTTC.

V is TRBV12-2 and J is TRBJ2-3. TRBV12-2 is recorded as a pseudogene. The CDR3 covers 19 residues. This CDR3 reads CASRFYIREGTTPTDTQYF. CDR3 nucleotides: TGTGCAAGTCGCTTCTATATTCGGGAAGGGACGACCCCCACAGATACGCAGTATTTT.

This clone came up once. The chain recombines TRBV29-1 with TRBJ2-1; D not certain. The CDR3 covers 12 residues. Germline assignment: CDR1 SQVTM and CDR2 ANQGSEA. Trimming left V 6 bases short and J 2 bases short, with 8 bases between. CDR3 sequence (DNA): TGCAGCGTCGGGTCACCCTACAATGAGCAGTTCTTC. Translated, it gives CSVGSPYNEQFF.

The chain is built from TRBV6-1 and TRBJ2-5; 12 nucleotides agree with TRBD2. Trimming cost V 1 base and J 5 bases; bases outside gene matches: 8. Looked up from germline, CDR1 is MNHNS and CDR2 is SASEGT. The CDR3 spans 17 residues. The CDR3 region has the DNA TGTGCCAGCAGTGAAGAGAGACTAGCGGGAGCGGGGGAGACCCAGTACTTC. Its translation is CASSEERLAGAGETQYF.

The chain recombines TRBV5-4 with TRBJ1-2, with D possibly matching TRBD1 (5 bases). This CDR3 is 16 amino acids long. The germline V gene has CDR1 SGHNT and CDR2 YYREEE (reference sequence). Trimming took 5 bases from V and 10 from J, leaving 27 bases between them. This chain's CDR3 is CASRSRGVGEQGPYTF. The CDR3 nucleotides read TGTGCCAGCAGGTCACGGGGTGTCGGTGAGCAGGGCCCCTACACCTTC.

Written as DNA, the CDR3 is TGTGCTAGTGGCTCCATGCCCCGGACAGATAGGCGTTCCTATAATTCACCCCTCCACTTT. Its translation: CASGSMPRTDRRSYNSPLHF. This sequence joins TRBV12-5 and TRBJ1-6, with a weak D call TRBD1 (6 bases). Trimming cost V 6 bases and J 1 base, with 25 bases left between them. CDR1 LGHNT and CDR2 FRNRAP come from the germline V gene. This CDR3 has 20 amino acids. Full variable domain (outside the CDR3, taken from reference TRBV12-5 and TRBJ1-6): DARVTQTPRHKVTEMGQEVTMRCQPILGHNTVFWYRQTMMQGLELLAYFRNRAPLDDSGMPKDRFSAEMPDATLATLKIQPSEPRDSAVYFCASGSMPRTDRRSYNSPLHFGNGTRLTVT.

This chain joins TRBV4-1 and TRBJ2-1, with a tentative D call TRBD1 (5 bases). Trimming cost V 4 bases and J 0 bases, with 22 bases left between them. The CDR3 runs to 19 residues. CDR1 is MGHRA and CDR2 is YSYEKL in the germline V gene. This CDR3 is CASSLWQMGLPFSYNEQFF. CDR3 bases: TGCGCCAGCAGCCTCTGGCAGATGGGGCTACCCTTCTCCTACAATGAGCAGTTCTTC.

This clone was seen just once. The gene calls are TRBV2 and TRBJ2-5; 8 nucleotides align to TRBD2. V lost 7 bases and J lost 2; bases outside the gene matches: 12. The CDR3 has 16 amino acids. Germline CDR1 reads SNHLY; CDR2 reads FYNNEI. CDR3 bases: TGTGCCAGCACGAGTCACCTAGCGGGCTATCAAGAGACCCAGTACTTC. It codes for CASTSHLAGYQETQYF. The entire variable domain, with the rest obtained from reference TRBV2 and TRBJ2-5, is as follows: EPEVTQTPSHQVTQMGQEVILRCVPISNHLYFYWYRQILGQKVEFLVSFYNNEISEKSEIFDDQFSVERPDGSNFTLKIRSTKLEDSAMYFCASTSHLAGYQETQYFGPGTRLLVL.

The CDR3 region has the DNA TGTGCCAGCAGCTTGCCCGGAGGGTTTCCTGGAAACACCATATATTTT. Its protein is CASSLPGGFPGNTIYF. This chain joins TRBV5-4 and TRBJ1-3; D ambiguous. There are 16 residues in the CDR3. V was clipped by 1 base and J by 2 bases, with 13 bases between them. Germline CDR1 reads SGHNT; CDR2 reads YYREEE (reference sequence).

The chain has TRBV27 and TRBJ2-7, with 11 bases identical to TRBD1. Germline lookup yields CDR1 MNHEY and CDR2 SMNVEV (reference sequence). V was clipped by 4 bases and J by 3 bases; unmatched bases: 29. The CDR3 loop spans 23 amino acids. The chain's CDR3 is CASSWRGQGVSQRAHQPFYEQYF. In DNA, the CDR3 is TGTGCCAGCAGTTGGAGGGGACAGGGGGTTTCCCAGAGAGCCCACCAACCTTTCTACGAGCAGTACTTC.

This chain links TRBV19 with TRBJ1-2; 7 positions agree with TRBD1. CDR1 and CDR2 (germline): LNHDA, SQIVND (reference sequence). Unmatched junction bases numbered 6, after V lost 8 bases and J lost 3 bases. This CDR3 is 13 amino acids long. CDR3 nucleotide sequence: TGTGCCAGTCTACGACAGGGAGACTATGGCTACACCTTC. Translated, it gives CASLRQGDYGYTF.

This chain joins TRBV28 and TRBJ1-2; D remains ambiguous. Germline V gene lookup returns CDR1 MDHEN and CDR2 SYDVKM. The germline V and J ends were trimmed by 6 bases and 4 bases, with 9 bases remaining between them. The CDR3 contains 12 residues. CDR3 DNA: TGTGCCAGCAGCCCACGGATCTATGGCTACACCTTC. This sequence encodes CASSPRIYGYTF.

The genes are TRBV5-1 and TRBJ2-5, with 11 bases that match TRBD2. The J segment lost 1 base and the V segment lost 3 bases, leaving 5 bases of the junction unmatched. This CDR3 is 16 amino acids long. The germline gives CDR1 SGHRS, CDR2 YFSETQ. CDR3 DNA: TGCGCCAGCAGCTGGATAGCGGGAGGGCCCCAAGAGACCCAGTACTTC. Protein: CASSWIAGGPQETQYF.

The chain employs TRBV5-4 and TRBJ2-7, with 12 bases matching TRBD1. V lost 4 bases and J lost 5; bases outside the gene matches: 7. The CDR3 length is 15 residues. CDR1 and CDR2 (germline): SGHNT, YYREEE (reference sequence). The CDR3 DNA follows: TGTGCCAGCAGCCCCGAGGGACAGGGGGCCCACGAGCAGTACTTC. Protein sequence: CASSPEGQGAHEQYF. The full variable domain, with the rest looked up from reference TRBV5-4 and TRBJ2-7, is ETGVTQSPTHLIKTRGQQVTLRCSSQSGHNTVSWYQQALGQGPQFIFQYYREEENGRGNFPPRFSGLQFPNYSSELNVNALELDDSALYLCASSPEGQGAHEQYFGPGTRLTVT.

This chain joins TRBV30 and TRBJ2-7; 7 bases line up with TRBD1. The V gene end was trimmed by 2 bases and the J gene end by 6 bases; junction bases not matched to a gene: 16. In germline, CDR1 is GTSNPN, CDR2 SVGIG (reference sequence). There are 16 residues in the CDR3. CDR3 sequence (DNA): TGTGCCTGGAGTCATTCAGACAGGGATTCGTCGGGCGAGCAGTACTTC. Translated, it gives CAWSHSDRDSSGEQYF.

The chain uses TRBV19 and TRBJ2-7, with TRBD2 matching over 12 bases. Germline lookup yields CDR1 LNHDA and CDR2 SQIVND (reference sequence). The CDR3 extends over 15 amino acids. V dropped 3 bases and J dropped 4; count of bases not matched to a gene: 4. This CDR3 reads CASSIGTSGSYEQYF. The CDR3 DNA follows: TGTGCCAGTAGTATCGGGACTAGCGGGTCGTACGAGCAGTACTTC.

This chain connects TRBV27 to TRBJ2-3; D is unclear. The CDR3 runs to 13 residues. Germline V gives CDR1 MNHEY, CDR2 SMNVEV (reference sequence). V lost 7 bases to trimming and J lost 5 bases, with 13 bases between them. CDR3 bases: TGTGCCAGCAAGCCTCATCTGAGAGATACGCAGTATTTT. Its translation: CASKPHLRDTQYF.

The V gene is TRBV5-4, the J gene TRBJ2-1; 9 positions match TRBD1. The germline CDR1 and CDR2 sequences are SGHNT and YYREEE (reference sequence). J gave up 4 bases and V 4 bases, and 3 bases lay outside the gene matches. The CDR3 totals 14 residues. The CDR3 sequence is CASSAGQGYNEQFF. In DNA form, the CDR3 reads TGTGCCAGCAGCGCGGGACAGGGTTACAATGAGCAGTTCTTC.

V and J are TRBV20-1 and TRBJ2-7, with D unresolved. Trimming stripped 0 bases from V and 3 bases from J, with 3 bases between. Per germline, CDR1 DFQATT and CDR2 SNEGSKA (reference sequence). CDR3 length equals 11 residues. CDR3 sequence reads: CSARDDYEQYF. The CDR3 region has the DNA TGCAGTGCTAGAGACGACTACGAGCAGTACTTC.

This clone appeared a single time. The chain uses TRBV13 and TRBJ1-6; 7 nucleotides match TRBD1. The CDR3 is 19 residues long. Germline V lookup: CDR1 PRHDT, CDR2 FYEKMQ (reference sequence). Trimming took 5 bases from V and 0 from J; bases not matched to a gene: 13. For the CDR3, the DNA is TGTGCCAGCAGCCCCCGTCGGACAGGCCGAAGCTCCTATAATTCACCCCTCCACTTT. This sequence encodes CASSPRRTGRSSYNSPLHF. The full variable domain, completed using reference TRBV13 and TRBJ1-6, is AAGVIQSPRHLIKEKRETATLKCYPIPRHDTVYWYQQGPGQDPQFLISFYEKMQSDKGSIPDRFSAQQFSDYHSELNMSSLELGDSALYFCASSPRRTGRSSYNSPLHFGNGTRLTVT.

The rearrangement uses TRBV4-2 and TRBJ2-3, with TRBD1 as a possible D gene (6 bases). This CDR3 contains 15 residues. The ends were cut back, 4 bases at V and 3 bases at J, with 14 bases in the middle. Germline CDR1 is LGHNA and CDR2 is YNFKEQ. The CDR3 here is CASSRSTRGTDTQYF. Here the CDR3 DNA reads TGTGCCAGCAGCCGAAGCACTAGGGGGACAGATACGCAGTATTTT.

V gene TRBV10-3 combines with J gene TRBJ1-2, with D possibly matching TRBD1 (5 bases). This CDR3 region has 14 residues. Trimming removed 0 bases at V and 6 bases at J, with 11 bases between. Germline V CDR1 and CDR2: ENHRY, SYGVKD. The CDR3 sequence: CAISESPGLHGYTF. The CDR3 DNA follows: TGTGCCATCAGTGAGTCGCCGGGACTTCATGGCTACACCTTC.